The clone carrying this T cell receptor (beta chain) was seen more than once but under ten times. The antigen is undetermined. This entry belongs to a study of spatial heterogeneity in lung cancer. Points from the study as a whole: Ubiquitous expanded tumor TCRs showed up in blood more at resection than follow-up.

J lost 4 bases, V lost 5 bases, and 6 bases had no gene match. The CDR3 extends over 14 amino acids. In germline, CDR1 is SGHNT, CDR2 YENEEA. TCRdb re-called the 5' RACE reads through MiXCR, storing one row per CDR3 protein. The sample contains about 4,900 distinct CDR3 sequences, 15% to 20% of which appear only once. The time point was: sample taken at primary tumor resection. From tumor, nontumor lung or frozen PBMC, whole RNA was taken unsorted for sequencing. This chain joins TRBV11-3 and TRBJ2-3; 7 bases are shared with TRBD1. The input for sequencing was PBMCs, taken at surgery. This sequence was found in a male donor with early-stage non-small cell lung cancer. This CDR3 is CASSRTRGSDTQYF. The CDR3 nucleotides are TGTGCCAGCAGCCGGACCAGGGGGTCAGATACGCAGTATTTT.